This T cell receptor (beta chain) was profiled in a study of post-analysis software for immune sequencing data. Background on the study: Recorded subtypes: relapsing-remitting, secondary progressive, progressive-relapsing; some patients unannotated. Study findings and constraints: The study found significantly lower normalized Chao1 diversity in multiple sclerosis patients than in controls. Co-batched samples clustered tightly together by F measure.

Presence of unique molecular identifiers characterized the TCR beta cDNA libraries. From about 0.98 to 11 million T cells, 400,000 to 600,000 cDNA molecules were obtained. TCRdb processed the PCR reads anew with MiXCR; each CDR3 protein has one entry. Of hundreds of thousands of distinct CDR3 sequences in the sample, 55% to 70% were seen once. For this clonotype: Antigen: not known.

Sequenced: blood. This receptor was identified in a girl aged 2 to 9 with multiple sclerosis.

DNA for the CDR3: TGTGCCAGCAGCATCTCCGGGACAGTGAGAGAAGAGCAGTACTTC. Its protein is CASSISGTVREEQYF. V gene TRBV7-2 combines with J gene TRBJ2-7; 7 bases fit TRBD1. The germline gives CDR1 SGHTA, CDR2 FQGNSA. The CDR3 spans 15 residues. Trimming took 5 bases from V and 7 from J; bases not matched to a gene: 14.